One T cell receptor beta chain is described in this entry. Its antigen is still unknown. One base away there is no much larger clone; base qualities are not given. This sample was included in a study of beta chain features in type 1 diabetes (dated by TCRdb to 2017 to 2018). Study-level background: Mean age, gender distribution, total cell number and subset yield did not differ between patients and healthy donors. A total of roughly 110 million sorted cells were examined across all samples, and the number of cells per subset was strongly correlated with RNA yield. In the study, recently diagnosed type 1 diabetes patients and matched healthy donors were compared on the TCRB repertoires of their sorted circulating CD4+ T cell subsets. Naive and central memory subsets were obtained from all 28 donors, but regulatory and stem cell-like memory subsets were isolated from only 8 patients and 8 healthy donors. Results and caveats for the whole study, not just this receptor: Sequencing cDNA rather than genomic DNA could over-represent highly expressing activated cells, although activation and CD3 levels did not differ between groups. Only small numbers of individuals were included in the HLA sub-analyses, which left unresolved whether HLA type had any influence on TCRB rearrangement. In all four CD4+ subsets, TCRB CDR3 length was moderately but significantly shorter in type 1 diabetes patients. At VDJ recombination sites, patients with type 1 diabetes made fewer insertions and deleted more nucleotides, a pattern implying thymic rearrangement abnormalities. The naive, central memory and regulatory TCRB repertoires appeared to resemble one another more closely among patients than among healthy donors. Shorter templates might be favored by PCR, yet because patient and control samples were amplified and corrected together, any such skew would affect both groups equally.

From each donor, a single peripheral blood sample of approximately 110 mL on average was drawn into heparinised tubes. A BD FACSAria II was used to sort naive, central memory, regulatory and stem cell-like memory CD4+ T cells with a panel that included CD45RO, CCR7, CD25, CD127, CD95 and CD27. Every sorted population had a purity above 98%. Right away, PBMCs were isolated by Lymphoprep density gradient centrifugation and were stained directly, with no culture step. Samples were stained and sorted in pairs, with one healthy donor and one patient per experiment, so that batch effects were minimized. All of the isolated RNA was reverse transcribed with the High Capacity cDNA Reverse Transcription Kit, so expressed TCRB transcripts were sequenced. Deep immunoSEQ sequencing was performed on naive, central memory and regulatory T cell samples, with an average of roughly 3.5 million total reads per sample. Sorted cells were lysed in RLT buffer and RNA was extracted with DNase-treated RNeasy Micro or Mini kits, depending on cell number. To prevent cross-contamination, every cell subset was processed on its own, while patient and healthy donor samples were processed together. The immunoSEQ multiplex PCR was used to amplify TCRB sequences from cDNA, generating 87-bp fragments that spanned the CDR3 region. Amplicons were sequenced on the Illumina HiSeq platform. The paper's processing steps were these. PCR bias was computationally corrected using synthetic template baselines, reads within Hamming distance 2 were collapsed, and singletons that could not be merged were discarded. Reads were aligned against IMGT to assign V, D and J genes, CDR3 length and insertions or deletions at six rearrangement sites. Clonotype counts were normalized to sorted cell number within each subset before computing true diversity and Gini coefficients with the tcR R package. The overlap coefficient, calculated on TCRB nucleotide sequences, was used to quantify repertoire sharing. Out-of-frame TCRB sequences from naive cells were analyzed as a proxy for the pre-selection repertoire. TCRdb stores this immuneACCESS table with in-frame sequences only. Part of the clones is absent; in the studies checked, under half of the shortfall reflects unresolved V genes, and no reason is known for the rest. V, J and clone size were drawn from that table, and D and trimming were deduced from the DNA. The table for this sample lists more than 550,000 clones; roughly 13% of them were counted only once. The ten top clones hold 0.03% to 0.04% of the sample.

CDR3 length: 16 amino acids, cysteine to phenylalanine. The kept DNA is CDR3 alone, 48 bases in frame from the first base. The CDR1 and CDR2 encoded by the germline V gene (reference sequence) are MNHNY and SVGAGI. V is cut by 4 bases and J by 4 bases, and the space between the germline ends is 17 bases. The specimen was naive CD4+ T cells from blood. Sample cell subset or site, as interpreted from the label and publication: true naive CD4+ T cells. The receptor was isolated from a man aged 18-30 years with type 1 diabetes. The chain is made from TRBV6-6 and TRBJ1-5; the D gene is perhaps TRBD1, on 6 matching bases. Here is the DNA: TGTGCCAGCAGTTCCCCTAGGGGGGGAGATAATCAGCCCCAGCATTTT. Its translation is CASSSPRGGDNQPQHF.